This passage covers 4 T cell receptor beta chains from one sample sequenced in a study of OX40 agonist ivuxolimab in advanced cancers. Libraries were prepared by immunoSEQ multiplex PCR; TCRdb keeps only in-frame clonotypes and omits some of them. The sample lists over 150,000 clones, roughly 94% occurring once. The sequences come from CD4+ or CD8+ T cells sorted from blood, collected in a trial of the OX40 agonist ivuxolimab. The source of these receptors is an adult with an advanced solid tumor such as melanoma, head and neck, liver or kidney cancer.

Here the CDR3 DNA reads TGTGCCAGCAGTGGACTAGCGGGCCGGTTTTTGGTCAATGAGCAGTTCTTC. Protein sequence: CASSGLAGRFLVNEQFF. The chain joins TRBV6-1 to TRBJ2-1; 10 bases agree with TRBD2. Germline CDR1 MNHNS, CDR2 SASEGT. This CDR3 is built from 17 residues. The V and J ends lost 4 bases and 6 bases, in that order; junction bases with no gene match: 12.

The chain has TRBV7-9 and TRBJ1-4; tentative D call: TRBD1 (6 bases). Germline assignment: CDR1 SEHNR and CDR2 FQNEAQ (reference sequence). The CDR3 is made up of 14 amino acids. V shed 8 bases and J shed 7 bases, with 17 bases lying between them. The CDR3 region is CASHRAEEGEKLFF. The CDR3 nucleotides read TGTGCCAGCCACAGGGCGGAGGAGGGTGAAAAACTGTTTTTT.

The chain carries TRBV4-2 and TRBJ1-3; a weak D match, TRBD1 (6 bases). Germline CDR1 and CDR2: LGHNA and YNFKEQ. The V gene lost 3 bases and the J gene lost 4 bases, with 16 bases spanning the gap. The CDR3 is 16 amino acids. The CDR3 region has the DNA TGTGCCAGCAGCCACCCTGGAGCAGGGGAGGGAAACACCATATATTTT. Its protein product is CASSHPGAGEGNTIYF.

This clone has only one observation. Here the CDR3 reads CASSLAGGVEEKLFF. The CDR3 DNA reads as TGTGCCAGCAGCTTGGCCGGGGGGGTTGAGGAAAAACTGTTTTTT. The V call is TRBV5-4, the J call TRBJ1-4; TRBD1 might be the D (5 bases). The CDR3 spans 15 residues. Trimming removed 0 bases at V and 8 bases at J, with 14 bases between. Germline V gene data show CDR1 as SGHNT and CDR2 as YYREEE (reference sequence).